Following are 29 T cell receptor beta chains from one sample sequenced in a study of blood T cell repertoires in COVID-19. Clones were read by immunoSEQ multiplex PCR, and TCRdb kept only the in-frame ones, dropping some. The sample lists 200,000 or so clones, around 90% occurring once. Input material: peripheral blood. Receptors were obtained from a man between 60 and 75 years old who had recovered from COVID-19.

V and J are TRBV3-1 (or the pseudogene TRBV3-2) and TRBJ2-7, with TRBD2 matching 8 bases. The V gene end was trimmed by 4 bases and the J gene end by 3 bases; junction bases not matched to a gene: 8. The CDR3 is 15 amino acids. Germline loops: CDR1 LGHDT, CDR2 YNNKEL (reference sequence). The CDR3 DNA sequence: TGTGCCAGCAGCCCCGGGGTAGCGGGGTTCTACGAGCAGTACTTC. Translation gives CASSPGVAGFYEQYF.

The chain recombines TRBV3-1 (or the pseudogene TRBV3-2) with TRBJ1-2; the match to TRBD1 covers 7 bases. J gave up 2 bases and V 0 bases, and 3 bases lay outside the gene matches. CDR3 length: 15 residues. In germline, CDR1 is LGHDT, CDR2 YNNKEL (reference sequence). The DNA of the CDR3 is TGTGCCAGCAGCCAAGATAGCAGGGGGAACTATGGCTACACCTTC. Encoded protein: CASSQDSRGNYGYTF.

This chain joins TRBV28 and TRBJ2-5; 14 nucleotides line up with TRBD2. The length of the CDR3 is 20 residues. Germline CDR1 is MDHEN and CDR2 is SYDVKM. Unmatched junction bases numbered 16, after V lost 4 bases and J lost 3 bases. For the CDR3, the DNA is TGTGCCAGCAGTTCTGCACCCGGGACTAGCGGGAGCCGAAGAAAAGAGACCCAGTACTTC. It translates to CASSSAPGTSGSRRKETQYF.

V and J are TRBV9 and TRBJ1-1; the match to TRBD1 covers 7 bases. This CDR3 has 15 amino acids. Per germline, CDR1 SGDLS and CDR2 YYNGEE. V lost 4 bases, J lost 1 base, and 7 bases stayed unmatched. CDR3: CASSPPGGPNTEAFF. Written as DNA, the CDR3 is TGTGCCAGCAGCCCCCCAGGGGGACCGAACACTGAAGCTTTCTTT.

The rearrangement joins TRBV5-1 to TRBJ2-3, with 12 bases identical to TRBD2. The ends lost 4 bases at V and 3 bases at J; junction bases unmatched: 6. The germline V gene has CDR1 SGHRS and CDR2 YFSETQ. This CDR3 contains 16 residues. This CDR3 reads CASSPSGGALTDTQYF. CDR3 DNA sequence: TGCGCCAGCAGCCCTAGCGGGGGGGCTCTGACAGATACGCAGTATTTT.

Here the CDR3 reads CASSPTGGSYGYTF. The CDR3 nucleotides read TGTGCCAGCAGCCCGACAGGGGGCTCCTATGGCTACACCTTC. The chain couples TRBV2 to TRBJ1-2; 10 nucleotides line up with TRBD1. Germline-derived CDR1 and CDR2 are SNHLY and FYNNEI. Trimming removed 6 bases from V and 4 bases from J; junction bases left unmatched: 5. This CDR3 is 14 amino acids long.

The chain carries TRBV6-6 and TRBJ1-6; D is uncertain. Trimming removed 0 bases at V and 7 bases at J, with 10 bases between. The CDR3 extends over 15 amino acids. Per germline, CDR1 MNHNY and CDR2 SVGAGI (reference sequence). CDR3 nucleotides: TGTGCCAGCAGTTACTCGAACAGCGGCAATTCACCCCTCCACTTT. Protein: CASSYSNSGNSPLHF.

J is TRBJ1-1 and V is TRBV5-1; TRBD1 matches 8 bases. CDR1 and CDR2 (germline): SGHRS, YFSETQ. The trim removed 7 bases at V and 1 base at J, leaving 6 bases unmatched. This CDR3 comprises 14 residues. This chain's CDR3 is CASSQGAGNTEAFF. The CDR3 DNA is TGCGCCAGCTCCCAGGGGGCAGGGAACACTGAAGCTTTCTTT.

The chain links TRBV5-1 to TRBJ2-5; 7 nucleotides agree with TRBD2. V gave up 4 bases and J gave up 14 bases; unmatched junction bases: 17. This CDR3 has 14 amino acids. The germline V gene encodes CDR1 SGHRS and CDR2 YFSETQ. In DNA form, the CDR3 reads TGCGCCAGCAGCCCACGACTAGACTCGCGGGGGAACTACTTC. Amino acid sequence: CASSPRLDSRGNYF.

The gene calls are TRBV5-1 and TRBJ2-5; the match to TRBD2 covers 7 bases. In germline, CDR1 is SGHRS, CDR2 YFSETQ. The CDR3 sequence is 15 residues long. V gave up 0 bases and J gave up 5 bases; unmatched junction bases: 7. The CDR3 sequence: CASSLEGLRGETQYF. The CDR3 region has the DNA TGCGCCAGCAGCTTGGAGGGACTACGGGGTGAGACCCAGTACTTC. The full variable domain, its missing parts supplied by reference TRBV5-1 and TRBJ2-5, is KAGVTQTPRYLIKTRGQQVTLSCSPISGHRSVSWYQQTPGQGLQFLFEYFSETQRNKGNFPGRFSGRQFSNSRSEMNVSTLELGDSALYLCASSLEGLRGETQYFGPGTRLLVL.

The chain carries TRBV2 and TRBJ1-4; 7 nucleotides line up with TRBD1. With V trimmed by 3 bases and J by 6 bases, 7 bases remained unmatched. Germline CDR1 SNHLY, CDR2 FYNNEI. The CDR3 is 15 residues long. The CDR3 protein is CASSDQQGYYEKLFF. The CDR3 DNA follows: TGTGCCAGCAGTGACCAACAGGGGTACTATGAAAAACTGTTTTTT.

This chain connects TRBV15 to TRBJ1-2; TRBD1 matches 7 bases. The junction had 8 bases not matched to a gene; V was cut back by 2 bases and J by 5 bases. CDR1 is LNHNV and CDR2 is YYDKDF in the germline V gene (reference sequence). The length of the CDR3 is 15 residues. Here the CDR3 reads CATSRSLGGLYGYTF. CDR3 bases: TGTGCCACCAGCAGAAGCTTAGGGGGCCTTTATGGCTACACCTTC.

A remark on this clone: Other nucleotide sequences in the sample specify the same CDR3. The rearrangement links TRBV5-1 to TRBJ2-5, with D possibly matching TRBD2 (5 bases). The CDR3 contains 13 residues. Germline V gives CDR1 SGHRS, CDR2 YFSETQ. Trimming left V 0 bases short and J 2 bases short, with 5 bases between. CDR3 in DNA: TGCGCCAGCAGCTTGGGACTACAAGAGACCCAGTACTTC. It is translated as CASSLGLQETQYF.

The V call is TRBV7-9, the J call TRBJ2-7, with 10 positions matching TRBD2. Per germline, CDR1 SEHNR and CDR2 FQNEAQ (reference sequence). The CDR3 loop spans 14 amino acids. The V segment lost 4 bases and the J segment 3 bases; nucleotides outside the gene matches: 3. CDR3 loop: CASSSSGSSYEQYF. In DNA form, the CDR3 reads TGTGCCAGCAGCTCTAGCGGGAGTAGCTACGAGCAGTACTTC.

V and J are TRBV10-3 and TRBJ2-1; TRBD2 is a possible D gene (5 bases). Germline loops: CDR1 ENHRY, CDR2 SYGVKD. V dropped 10 bases and J dropped 5 bases, with 24 bases sitting between them. This CDR3 spans 16 amino acids. In nucleotides, the CDR3 is TGTGCCACATCGGGATTAGGGAGCACACTGAACAATGAGCAGTTCTTC. Amino acid sequence: CATSGLGSTLNNEQFF.

The chain recombines TRBV5-4 with TRBJ2-7, with D uncertain. The CDR3 has 13 residues. The V and J ends lost 5 bases and 6 bases respectively, with 15 bases between them. Germline V gene lookup returns CDR1 SGHNT and CDR2 YYREEE (reference sequence). CDR3 DNA sequence: TGTGCCAGCAGTTCCCCATCCACCGGCGAGCAGTACTTC. Translated: CASSSPSTGEQYF.

This clone was seen a single time. Here the CDR3 reads CASSIQGQGRHYGYTF. CDR3 nucleotides: TGTGCCAGCAGCATACAGGGACAGGGGCGCCACTATGGCTACACCTTC. The rearrangement uses TRBV7-9 and TRBJ1-2; TRBD1 matches 10 bases. The V gene's germline CDR1 is SEHNR and CDR2 FQNEAQ (reference sequence). The V and J ends lost 5 bases and 3 bases, in that order; junction bases with no gene match: 9. The CDR3 contains 16 residues.

There are a few counts of this clone. The chain combines TRBV7-9 with TRBJ1-1, with a possible D match to TRBD1 (6 bases). Trimming took off 4 bases at V and 7 bases at J, with 22 bases between the two ends. The V gene's germline CDR1 is SEHNR and CDR2 FQNEAQ (reference sequence). This CDR3 spans 16 amino acids. CDR3 in DNA: TGTGCCAGCAGCTCCCACAGGGTCTCCCCGGAGAGTGAAGCTTTCTTT. Protein: CASSSHRVSPESEAFF.

The gene calls are TRBV15 and TRBJ2-3; 12 bases are shared with TRBD2. Germline V gene lookup returns CDR1 LNHNV and CDR2 YYDKDF (reference sequence). V lost 0 bases, J lost 7 bases, and 5 bases stayed unmatched. The CDR3 covers 16 residues. CDR3 bases: TGTGCCACCAGCAGAGATCTAGCGGGGGGGCGGAATACGCAGTATTTT. Translation: CATSRDLAGGRNTQYF.

The genes are TRBV29-1 and TRBJ2-1, with D possibly TRBD1 on 6 matching bases. Trimming pared 7 bases from V and 2 bases from J, leaving 18 bases between. Germline CDR1 reads SQVTM; CDR2 reads ANQGSEA. The CDR3 has 15 residues. The CDR3: CSGNSRGRPYNEQFF. The CDR3 DNA follows: TGCAGCGGGAATTCCAGGGGAAGGCCCTACAATGAGCAGTTCTTC.

This clone appeared once. The genes are TRBV7-9 and TRBJ2-4; 7 bases align to TRBD1. Germline CDR1 and CDR2: SEHNR and FQNEAQ (reference sequence). The CDR3 loop spans 16 amino acids. The V gene end was trimmed by 4 bases and the J gene end by 3 bases; junction bases not matched to a gene: 9. This CDR3 reads CASSWGQTLDKNIQYF. In nucleotides, the CDR3 is TGTGCCAGCAGCTGGGGACAGACTCTTGACAAAAACATTCAGTACTTC.

The rearrangement uses TRBV28 and TRBJ1-5, with a weak D call TRBD1 (6 bases). The germline V gene encodes CDR1 MDHEN and CDR2 SYDVKM. The CDR3 sequence is 16 residues long. The ends were cut back, 6 bases at V and 0 bases at J, with 15 bases in the middle. The chain's CDR3 is CASRPRQAFSNQPQHF. Written as DNA, the CDR3 is TGTGCCAGCAGGCCGAGACAGGCTTTTAGCAATCAGCCCCAGCATTTT.

The chain carries TRBV7-2 and TRBJ2-1, with TRBD1 as a possible D gene (5 bases). CDR1 and CDR2 (germline): SGHTA, FQGNSA. The CDR3 runs 15 residues. V shed 2 bases and J shed 5 bases, with 13 bases lying between them. This CDR3 reads CASSLRGRTDNEQFF. CDR3 bases: TGTGCCAGCAGCTTAAGGGGCCGGACGGACAATGAGCAGTTCTTC.

The chain uses TRBV4-1 and TRBJ1-3; D is undetermined. V gave up 2 bases and J gave up 6 bases, with 17 bases separating them. The V gene's germline CDR1 is MGHRA and CDR2 YSYEKL. The CDR3 is made up of 16 amino acids. The CDR3 loop reads CASSQSRGEPLNTIYF. The CDR3 DNA follows: TGCGCCAGCAGCCAATCCCGCGGAGAGCCCCTAAACACCATATATTTT.

The V call is TRBV2, the J call TRBJ2-7, with TRBD2 matching 10 bases. Germline V CDR1 and CDR2: SNHLY, FYNNEI. Germline trimming cut 5 bases from V and 3 bases from J; bases unmatched to any gene: 13. The CDR3 runs to 17 residues. The CDR3 sequence is CASSRKTSGYYYYEQYF. In DNA form, the CDR3 reads TGTGCCAGCAGTCGAAAGACTAGCGGGTACTACTACTACGAGCAGTACTTC.

V usage is TRBV7-9 and J usage is TRBJ2-3, with 7 bases aligning to TRBD2. CDR1 is SEHNR and CDR2 is FQNEAQ in the germline V gene (reference sequence). The CDR3 totals 17 residues. V shed 3 bases and J 0 bases; nucleotides not matched to a gene: 9. Here the CDR3 DNA reads TGTGCCAGCAGCTTTTGGCGTGCTAGCGGTAGCACAGATACGCAGTATTTT. The encoded protein is CASSFWRASGSTDTQYF. Together with reference TRBV7-9 and TRBJ2-3, the CDR3 gives the full variable domain: DTGVSQNPRHKITKRGQNVTFRCDPISEHNRLYWYRQTLGQGPEFLTYFQNEAQLEKSRLLSDRFSAERPKGSFSTLEIQRTEQGDSAMYLCASSFWRASGSTDTQYFGPGTRLTVL.

This rearrangement joins TRBV30 to TRBJ1-1; possible D gene TRBD1, 5 bases. Germline V gene sequence: CDR1 GTSNPN, CDR2 SVGIG (reference sequence). The CDR3 is made up of 11 amino acids. Trimming removed 7 bases from V and 2 bases from J, with 8 bases in between. The CDR3 here is CALQANTEAFF. DNA of the CDR3: TGTGCCTTACAGGCTAACACTGAAGCTTTCTTT.

The V gene is TRBV6-5, the J gene TRBJ2-1; 11 bases agree with TRBD2. The CDR3 is made up of 15 amino acids. The J segment lost 6 bases and the V segment lost 2 bases, leaving 3 bases of the junction unmatched. Per germline, CDR1 MNHEY and CDR2 SVGAGI. The CDR3 region has the DNA TGTGCCAGCAGTTACCGTACTAGCGGGGGCAATGAGCAGTTCTTC. Encoded protein: CASSYRTSGGNEQFF.

The table lists this clone with a count of one. Mismatch with germline at one junction end may stem from a read error. The chain has TRBV5-1 and TRBJ2-2, with 12 bases lining up with TRBD2. The V gene's germline CDR1 is SGHRS and CDR2 YFSETQ. There are 15 residues in the CDR3. The CDR3 region is CASTLAGGNAGELFF. The CDR3 DNA follows: TGCGCCAGCACCCTAGCGGGGGGGAACGCCGGGGAGCTGTTTTTT.